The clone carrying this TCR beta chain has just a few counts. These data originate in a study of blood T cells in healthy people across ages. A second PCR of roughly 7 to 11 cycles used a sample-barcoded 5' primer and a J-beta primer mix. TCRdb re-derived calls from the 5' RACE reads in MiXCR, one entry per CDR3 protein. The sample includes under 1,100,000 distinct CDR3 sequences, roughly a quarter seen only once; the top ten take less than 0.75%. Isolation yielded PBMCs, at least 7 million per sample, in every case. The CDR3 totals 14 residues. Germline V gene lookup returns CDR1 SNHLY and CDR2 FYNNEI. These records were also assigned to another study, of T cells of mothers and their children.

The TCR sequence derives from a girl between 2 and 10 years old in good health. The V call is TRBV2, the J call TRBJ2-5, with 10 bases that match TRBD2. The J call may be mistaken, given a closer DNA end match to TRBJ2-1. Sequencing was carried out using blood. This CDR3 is CASSESWLAGDQFF. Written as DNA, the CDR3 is TGTGCCAGCAGTGAAAGTTGGCTAGCGGGGGATCAGTTCTTC.